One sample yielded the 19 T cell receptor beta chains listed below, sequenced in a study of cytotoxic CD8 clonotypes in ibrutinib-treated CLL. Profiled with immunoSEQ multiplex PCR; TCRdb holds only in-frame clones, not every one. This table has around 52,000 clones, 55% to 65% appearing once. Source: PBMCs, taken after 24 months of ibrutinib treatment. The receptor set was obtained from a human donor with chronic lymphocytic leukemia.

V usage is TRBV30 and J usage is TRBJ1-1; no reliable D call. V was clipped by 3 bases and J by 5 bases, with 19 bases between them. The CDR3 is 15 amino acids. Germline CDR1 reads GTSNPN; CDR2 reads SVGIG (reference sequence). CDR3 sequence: CAWSARTNLGTEAFF. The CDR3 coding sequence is TGTGCCTGGAGCGCCAGGACCAATTTGGGGACTGAAGCTTTCTTT.

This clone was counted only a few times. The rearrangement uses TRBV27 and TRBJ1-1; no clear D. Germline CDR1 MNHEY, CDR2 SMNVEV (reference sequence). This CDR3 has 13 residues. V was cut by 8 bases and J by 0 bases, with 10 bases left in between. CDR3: CASGVGLNTEAFF. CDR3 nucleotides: TGTGCCAGCGGTGTAGGGTTGAACACTGAAGCTTTCTTT.

The DNA of the CDR3 is TGTGCCAGCGGGTTCGGAGGTCAGCCCCAGCATTTT. As protein: CASGFGGQPQHF. This sequence joins TRBV2 and TRBJ1-5; D gene ambiguous. This CDR3 has 12 amino acids. V was trimmed by 8 bases and J by 6 bases, leaving 11 bases between them. CDR1 and CDR2 from the germline V gene are SNHLY and FYNNEI.

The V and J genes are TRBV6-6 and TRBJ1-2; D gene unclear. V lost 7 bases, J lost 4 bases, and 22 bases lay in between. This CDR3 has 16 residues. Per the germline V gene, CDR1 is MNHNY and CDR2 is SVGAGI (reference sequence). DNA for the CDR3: TGTGCCAGCACCTTGTCGGGCGTGGATTTAGGCTATGGCTACACCTTC. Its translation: CASTLSGVDLGYGYTF.

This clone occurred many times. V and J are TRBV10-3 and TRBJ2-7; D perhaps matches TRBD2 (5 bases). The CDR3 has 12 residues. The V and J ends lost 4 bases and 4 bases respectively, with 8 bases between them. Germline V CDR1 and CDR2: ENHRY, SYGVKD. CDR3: CAISGTGYEQYV. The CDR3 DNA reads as TGTGCCATCAGTGGGACGGGGTACGAGCAGTACGTC.

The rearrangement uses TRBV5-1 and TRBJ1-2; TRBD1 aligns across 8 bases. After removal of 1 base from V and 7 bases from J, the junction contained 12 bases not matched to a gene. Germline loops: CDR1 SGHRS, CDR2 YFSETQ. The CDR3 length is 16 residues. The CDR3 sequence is CASSLTPGGAPGGYTF. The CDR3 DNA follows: TGCGCCAGCAGCTTGACGCCAGGGGGCGCCCCAGGTGGCTACACCTTC.

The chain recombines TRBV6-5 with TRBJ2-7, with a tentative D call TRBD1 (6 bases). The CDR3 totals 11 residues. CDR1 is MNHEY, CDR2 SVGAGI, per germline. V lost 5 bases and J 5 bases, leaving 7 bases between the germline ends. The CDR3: CASSTGNEQYV. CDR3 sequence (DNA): TGTGCCAGCAGTACAGGGAACGAGCAGTACGTC.

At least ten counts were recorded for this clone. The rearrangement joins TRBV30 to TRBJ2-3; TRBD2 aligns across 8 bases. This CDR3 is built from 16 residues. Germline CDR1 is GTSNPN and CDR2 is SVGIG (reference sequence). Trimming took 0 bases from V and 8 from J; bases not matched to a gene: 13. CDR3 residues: CAWSVKLAGPAGTQYF. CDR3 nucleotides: TGTGCCTGGAGTGTAAAGTTAGCGGGGCCAGCTGGTACGCAGTATTTT.

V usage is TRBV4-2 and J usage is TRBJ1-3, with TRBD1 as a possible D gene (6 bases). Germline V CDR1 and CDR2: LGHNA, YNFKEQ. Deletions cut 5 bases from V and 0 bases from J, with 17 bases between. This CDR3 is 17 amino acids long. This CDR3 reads CASSVDSSFRSGNTIYF. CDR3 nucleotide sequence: TGTGCCAGCAGCGTGGACAGCTCCTTTCGCTCTGGAAACACCATATATTTT.

CDR3 sequence reads: CASSLLRQGTDTQYF. CDR3 sequence (DNA): TGCGCCAGCAGCTTGCTCCGACAGGGCACAGATACGCAGTATTTT. The J gene is TRBJ2-3, the V gene TRBV5-1, with D tentatively TRBD1 (6 bases). Trimming took 1 base from V and 1 from J, leaving 10 bases between them. The CDR3 length is 15 residues. Germline V gene lookup returns CDR1 SGHRS and CDR2 YFSETQ.

The CDR3 sequence: CASSIGEKLFF. The CDR3, as DNA: TGTGCCAGTAGTATTGGTGAAAAACTGTTTTTT. The rearrangement joins TRBV19 to TRBJ1-4; D gene uncertain. Germline CDR1 is LNHDA and CDR2 is SQIVND (reference sequence). This CDR3 has 11 residues. Trimming left V 3 bases short and J 7 bases short, with 3 bases between.

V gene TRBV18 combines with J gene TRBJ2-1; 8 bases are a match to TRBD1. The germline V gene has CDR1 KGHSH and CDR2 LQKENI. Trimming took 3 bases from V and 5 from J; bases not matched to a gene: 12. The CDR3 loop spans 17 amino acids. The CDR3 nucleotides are TGTGCCAGCTCACCGGGACAGGCGTCACTACTAAACAATGAGCAGTTCTTC. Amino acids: CASSPGQASLLNNEQFF.

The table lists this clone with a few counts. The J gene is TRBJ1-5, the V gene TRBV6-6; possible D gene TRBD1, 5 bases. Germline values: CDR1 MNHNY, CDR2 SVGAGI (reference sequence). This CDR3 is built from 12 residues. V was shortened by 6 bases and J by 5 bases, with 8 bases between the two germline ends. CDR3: CASRAGHQPQHF. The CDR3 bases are TGTGCCAGCAGAGCAGGGCATCAGCCCCAGCATTTT.

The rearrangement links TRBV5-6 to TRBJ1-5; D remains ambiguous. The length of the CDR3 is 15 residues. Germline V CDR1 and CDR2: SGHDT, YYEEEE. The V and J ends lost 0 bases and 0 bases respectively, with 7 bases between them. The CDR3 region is CASSLGTYSNQPQHF. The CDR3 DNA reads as TGTGCCAGCAGCTTGGGGACTTATAGCAATCAGCCCCAGCATTTT.

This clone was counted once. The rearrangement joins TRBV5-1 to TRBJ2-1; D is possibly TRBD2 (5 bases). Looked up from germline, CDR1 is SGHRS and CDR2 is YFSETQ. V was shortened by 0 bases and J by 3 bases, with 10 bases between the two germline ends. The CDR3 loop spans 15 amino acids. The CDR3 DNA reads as TGCGCCAGCAGCTTGGCCCCTAGCAGCTACAATGAGCAGTTCTTC. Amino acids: CASSLAPSSYNEQFF.

The DNA of the CDR3 is TGTGCCATCAGTGAGTCAAACCGGGACAGCTACAATGAGCAGTTCTTC. It encodes CAISESNRDSYNEQFF. V is TRBV10-3 and J is TRBJ2-1, with 7 bases that match TRBD1. The length of the CDR3 is 16 residues. From germline, CDR1 is ENHRY and CDR2 SYGVKD. The trim removed 0 bases at V and 3 bases at J, leaving 5 bases unmatched.

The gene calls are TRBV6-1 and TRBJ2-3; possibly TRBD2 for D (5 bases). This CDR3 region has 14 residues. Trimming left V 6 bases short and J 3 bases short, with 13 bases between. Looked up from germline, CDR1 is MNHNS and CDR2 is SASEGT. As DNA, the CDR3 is TGTGCCAGCAGACTAGACACAGCTACAGATACGCAGTATTTT. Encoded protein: CASRLDTATDTQYF.

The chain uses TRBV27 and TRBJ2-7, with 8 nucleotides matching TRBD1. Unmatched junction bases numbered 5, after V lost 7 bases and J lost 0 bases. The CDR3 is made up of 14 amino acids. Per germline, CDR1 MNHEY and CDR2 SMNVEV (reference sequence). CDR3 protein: CASTRTGSSYEQYF. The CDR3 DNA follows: TGTGCCAGCACGCGGACAGGGAGCTCCTACGAGCAGTACTTC.

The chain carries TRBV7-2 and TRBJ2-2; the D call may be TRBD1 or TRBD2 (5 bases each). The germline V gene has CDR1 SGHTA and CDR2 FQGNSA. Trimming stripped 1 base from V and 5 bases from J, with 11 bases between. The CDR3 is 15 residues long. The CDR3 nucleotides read TGTGCCAGCAGCTTAGGACTGGGGGAGACCGGGGAGCTGTTTTTT. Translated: CASSLGLGETGELFF.